This TCR beta chain was identified in a study of CD8+CD57+ T cells in acquired aplastic anemia. Study at large: The sorted CD4+ and CD8+ cells yielded an average approximately 3.3 ug of DNA.

This clonotype was seen more than once but under ten times. Its antigen is not identified. The germline CDR1 and CDR2 sequences are ENHRY and SYGVKD. V lost 6 bases, J lost 6 bases, and 8 bases stayed unmatched. This CDR3 comprises 15 residues. General study points: In CD8+ cells, Simpson's diversity showed no significant difference between patients and controls. Found in both controls and patients were 25 to 35 CD8+ CDR3 sequences.

According to the study, genomic DNA was the template for TCR beta VDJ and CDR3 profiling. From the reads, TCRdb called clonotypes with MiXCR, one entry per CDR3 protein. The table has around 170,000 distinct CDR3 sequences, less than 55% seen once. The TCR was taken from a human donor in good health. Sequenced: sorted CD4+, CD8+, or CD8+CD57+ T cells (not recorded which) from PBMCs. The gene calls are TRBV10-3 and TRBJ1-6, with 7 bases that match TRBD1. The CDR3 DNA is TGTGCCATCAGAGGAGATGGGACAGCTAATTCACCCCTCCACTTT. This encodes CAIRGDGTANSPLHF.